A single sample is the source of the 23 T cell receptor beta chains below, sequenced in a study of T cell repertoires in cytomegalovirus infection. TCRdb reanalysed the reads using MiXCR and keeps one entry per CDR3 protein. The sample consists of about 830,000 distinct CDR3 sequences, about 30% of them appearing once. Which antigens these TCRs recognize remains unknown. The sample in question was cultured CD8+ T cells from PBMCs, obtained from culture after CMV antigen stimulation. Source of these receptors: a human donor in good health (CMV status not recorded). Some clones in this sample may be carry-over from other donors' samples.

This clonotype was seen once. This may come from a read error, since a much larger clone is one base off. V usage is TRBV12-3 or TRBV12-4 and J usage is TRBJ1-3, with 9 bases fitting TRBD1. The CDR3 is made up of 17 amino acids. Germline trimming cut 3 bases from V and 0 bases from J; bases unmatched to any gene: 6. This CDR3 is CASSLWTGASSGNTIYF. The CDR3 DNA sequence: TGTGCCAGCAGTTTGTGGACAGGGGCCAGCTCTGGAAACACCATATATTTT.

The chain has TRBV27 and TRBJ2-7; TRBD2 aligns across 10 bases. The V gene's germline CDR1 is MNHEY and CDR2 SMNVEV (reference sequence). The CDR3 has 16 residues. With V trimmed by 6 bases and J by 0 bases, 8 bases remained unmatched. CDR3 bases: TGTGCCAGCAGAATAGCGGGGGGTCACAGCTCCTACGAGCAGTACTTC. Translation gives CASRIAGGHSSYEQYF.

The chain is built from TRBV12-3 or TRBV12-4 and TRBJ2-1; D might be TRBD2 (7 bases). Trimming removed 4 bases at V and 10 bases at J, with 20 bases between. CDR3 length equals 15 residues. The CDR3 DNA sequence: TGTGCCAGCAGTTGGGTAGAGGGGGGGCAGGGGGAGCAGTTCTTC. Amino acids: CASSWVEGGQGEQFF.

This clonotype was seen repeatedly, ten times or more. The chain combines TRBV7-9 with TRBJ2-5; 10 nucleotides line up with TRBD1. This CDR3 is 16 amino acids long. Germline loops: CDR1 SEHNR, CDR2 FQNEAQ (reference sequence). The trim removed 5 bases at V and 1 base at J, leaving 7 bases unmatched. CDR3 protein: CASSTGTGEAQETQYF. The CDR3 DNA reads TGTGCCAGCAGCACCGGGACAGGGGAGGCCCAAGAGACCCAGTACTTC.

This chain uses TRBV20-1 with TRBJ2-7, with a tentative D call TRBD2 (5 bases). V was cut by 0 bases and J by 0 bases, with 18 bases left in between. The CDR3 loop spans 17 amino acids. Germline V lookup: CDR1 DFQATT, CDR2 SNEGSKA (reference sequence). In DNA, the CDR3 is TGCAGTGCTAGAGATCTTGGAGGCCGAACAAGCTCCTACGAGCAGTACTTC. This translates into CSARDLGGRTSSYEQYF.

This clonotype was counted between two and nine times. J is TRBJ2-7 and V is TRBV9; D remains ambiguous. Germline loops: CDR1 SGDLS, CDR2 YYNGEE. This CDR3 is 15 amino acids long. Trimming removed 4 bases at V and 0 bases at J, with 14 bases between. CDR3 loop: CASSLHSAASYEQYF. DNA for the CDR3: TGTGCCAGCAGCCTACACAGTGCTGCCTCCTACGAGCAGTACTTC.

The chain is built from TRBV27 and TRBJ2-1, with D perhaps matching TRBD1 (6 bases). The CDR3 length is 15 residues. In germline, CDR1 is MNHEY, CDR2 SMNVEV (reference sequence). Trimming removed 3 bases at V and 5 bases at J, with 14 bases between. Here the CDR3 reads CASSFRQDMNNEQFF. CDR3 DNA: TGTGCCAGCAGTTTTCGACAGGACATGAACAATGAGCAGTTCTTC.

This clonotype was seen a few times. The chain carries TRBV4-1 and TRBJ2-1, with 10 bases fitting TRBD2. CDR3 length: 13 amino acids. Germline V gives CDR1 MGHRA, CDR2 YSYEKL. V shed 8 bases, J shed 7 bases, and the junction held 5 bases outside the gene matches. The CDR3 sequence: CASGAGGGNEQFF. The CDR3 coding sequence is TGCGCCAGCGGAGCGGGGGGGGGTAATGAGCAGTTCTTC.

This clonotype came up a few times. J is TRBJ2-2 and V is TRBV20-1; D is unclear. Germline V gene data show CDR1 as DFQATT and CDR2 as SNEGSKA (reference sequence). The CDR3 consists of 13 residues. The V gene lost 1 base and the J gene lost 0 bases, with 3 bases spanning the gap. The chain's CDR3 is CSARVTNTGELFF. DNA of the CDR3: TGCAGTGCTAGAGTGACGAACACCGGGGAGCTGTTTTTT.

A word on this clonotype: This may stem from a read error, because a much larger clone lies one nucleotide away. The V call is TRBV7-6, the J call TRBJ2-6, with D perhaps matching TRBD1 (5 bases). CDR3 length equals 19 residues. Germline lookup yields CDR1 SGHVS and CDR2 FNYEAQ. CDR3 protein: CASSLVKEGAVIGANVPTF. CDR3 nucleotide sequence: TGTGCCAGCAGCCTCGTGAAAGAAGGTGCCGTAATAGGGGCCAACGTCCCGACTTTC.

The V gene is TRBV7-6, the J gene TRBJ2-1; D is tentatively TRBD1 or TRBD2 (5 bases each). In germline, CDR1 is SGHVS, CDR2 FNYEAQ. The CDR3 spans 16 residues. V was shortened by 2 bases and J by 8 bases, with 19 bases between the two germline ends. The CDR3 region has the DNA TGTGCCAGCAGCTTAAAAGGGACGGGGTGGAACGATGAGCAGTTCTTC. It yields the protein CASSLKGTGWNDEQFF.

The genes are TRBV6-2 or TRBV6-3 and TRBJ1-1; D gene ambiguous. Trimming cost V 2 bases and J 7 bases, with 11 bases left between them. Germline CDR1 MNHEY, CDR2 SVGEGT. The CDR3 is made up of 13 amino acids. This CDR3 is CASSYRSRIEAFF. CDR3 DNA sequence: TGTGCCAGCAGTTACCGCAGTAGGATTGAAGCTTTCTTT.

This clonotype occurred once. This sequence joins TRBV5-1 and TRBJ1-5; TRBD1 matches at 10 bases. CDR3 length equals 15 residues. Germline lookup yields CDR1 SGHRS and CDR2 YFSETQ. V trimming: 5 bases; J trimming: 7 bases; junction bases outside the gene matches: 9. The CDR3 coding sequence is TGCGCCAGCAGACCGCCGGGACAGGGGAACCAGCCCCAGCATTTT. Amino acid sequence: CASRPPGQGNQPQHF.

V gene TRBV6-5 combines with J gene TRBJ2-1; 7 bases map to TRBD1. Trimming took 0 bases from V and 5 from J; bases not matched to a gene: 10. This CDR3 is 17 amino acids long. Germline V gene lookup returns CDR1 MNHEY and CDR2 SVGAGI. The CDR3 reads CASSYSSLGGYHNEQFF. CDR3 nucleotide sequence: TGTGCCAGCAGTTACTCCAGTTTAGGGGGCTATCACAATGAGCAGTTCTTC.

CDR3 nucleotides: TGTGCCAGCAGTTACTTGGCTGAAGCTTTCTTT. This translates into CASSYLAEAFF. The chain combines TRBV6-6 with TRBJ1-1; D gene unclear. Trimming took off 1 base at V and 6 bases at J, with 3 bases between the two ends. Germline lookup yields CDR1 MNHNY and CDR2 SVGAGI (reference sequence). The CDR3 length is 11 residues.

The chain links TRBV20-1 to TRBJ1-2, with D hard to call. Trimming took 2 bases from V and 5 from J, leaving 15 bases between them. From germline, CDR1 is DFQATT and CDR2 SNEGSKA (reference sequence). The CDR3 sequence is 14 residues long. CDR3 residues: CSARYLGGPYGYTF. CDR3 DNA: TGCAGTGCTAGATACCTTGGAGGACCTTATGGCTACACCTTC.

The rearrangement links TRBV6-5 to TRBJ2-1; 8 bases align to TRBD1. V gave up 5 bases and J gave up 1 base; unmatched junction bases: 16. Germline CDR1 reads MNHEY; CDR2 reads SVGAGI. The CDR3 runs to 19 residues. CDR3 coding DNA: TGTGCCAGCAGTGGGGACAGGAGGAGTCGTGAGTCGTCCTACAATGAGCAGTTCTTC. As protein: CASSGDRRSRESSYNEQFF.

This clonotype appeared many times. The V and J genes are TRBV9 and TRBJ2-5; 11 bases are shared with TRBD2. Germline V lookup: CDR1 SGDLS, CDR2 YYNGEE. The V and J ends lost 3 bases and 1 base, in that order; junction bases with no gene match: 2. The CDR3 is made up of 15 amino acids. CDR3 bases: TGTGCCAGCAGCGCTAGCGGGGGGCCCCAAGAGACCCAGTACTTC. This translates into CASSASGGPQETQYF.

J is TRBJ2-5 and V is TRBV24-1; 8 bases agree with TRBD1. The CDR3 totals 17 residues. The V and J ends lost 4 bases and 4 bases, in that order; junction bases with no gene match: 13. CDR1 KGHDR and CDR2 SFDVKD come from the germline V gene. CDR3 nucleotides: TGTGCCACCAGTGACCGGGCCCTGGACAGGGTGGGAGAGACCCAGTACTTC. Protein sequence: CATSDRALDRVGETQYF.

This clonotype was picked up many times. The CDR3 DNA reads as TGTGCCACTTCCTGGGCTTTCAAGCGCAATCAGCCCCAGCATTTT. Its protein is CATSWAFKRNQPQHF. The V call is TRBV6-2 or TRBV6-3, the J call TRBJ1-5; the D is unclear. Trimming removed 10 bases at V and 2 bases at J, with 18 bases between. The CDR3 covers 15 residues. Looked up from germline, CDR1 is MNHEY and CDR2 is SVGEGT.

The chain joins TRBV4-1 to TRBJ2-1; the D is unclear. This CDR3 is 13 amino acids long. Germline CDR1 reads MGHRA; CDR2 reads YSYEKL. The V gene lost 8 bases and the J gene lost 4 bases, with 12 bases spanning the gap. Here the CDR3 DNA reads TGCGCCAGCGGTTGGCGGCCATACAATGAGCAGTTCTTC. Translating gives CASGWRPYNEQFF.

In its sample, this clonotype was seen many times. The J gene is TRBJ2-7, the V gene TRBV12-3 or TRBV12-4; TRBD1 matches at 8 bases. This CDR3 has 17 residues. The V gene end was trimmed by 4 bases and the J gene end by 5 bases; junction bases not matched to a gene: 16. CDR3 in DNA: TGTGCCAGCAGTTCCCGACGCCCAGGGGGCGGCCCTGACGAGCAGTACTTC. Translated, it gives CASSSRRPGGGPDEQYF.

On this clonotype itself: A much larger clone lies one base from this, so it may be a read error. The V call is TRBV7-6, the J call TRBJ2-1; D uncertain. Germline values: CDR1 SGHVS, CDR2 FNYEAQ. The CDR3 extends over 14 amino acids. Trimming left V 7 bases short and J 6 bases short, with 16 bases between. CDR3 coding DNA: TGTGCCAGCACGACGGTGGGTCCTAGCAATGAGCAGTTCTTC. Its protein is CASTTVGPSNEQFF.